This TCR beta chain was obtained from a study of blood T cell repertoires in COVID-19. Looking at the study overall: Some COVID-19 samples were acute and others convalescent; all came from the United States, Italy and Spain. In each case, the material was cDNA or gDNA derived from T cells, B-cell-depleted T cells, or PBMCs.

This clone has a single count. As originally analysed: Amplification with reference gene primers provided the estimates of nucleated cell counts. Libraries were prepared by immunoSEQ multiplex PCR; TCRdb keeps only in-frame clonotypes and omits some of them. For V, J and clone size, that table is used; D and trimming come from the DNA. The profile shows about 160,000 clones, 70% to 85% of them singletons. Germline V gene sequence: CDR1 MNHEY, CDR2 SVGAGI. V lost 7 bases and J 13 bases, leaving 19 bases between the germline ends. This CDR3 spans 12 amino acids. The receptor's source is a woman of 80 years or more with acute or convalescent COVID-19. The J gene is TRBJ1-2, the V gene TRBV6-5, with no clear D. The sequenced material came from peripheral blood. The CDR3 is CASTLSGLGSTF. In nucleotides, the CDR3 is TGTGCCAGCACCCTGAGCGGTCTTGGTTCCACCTTC.